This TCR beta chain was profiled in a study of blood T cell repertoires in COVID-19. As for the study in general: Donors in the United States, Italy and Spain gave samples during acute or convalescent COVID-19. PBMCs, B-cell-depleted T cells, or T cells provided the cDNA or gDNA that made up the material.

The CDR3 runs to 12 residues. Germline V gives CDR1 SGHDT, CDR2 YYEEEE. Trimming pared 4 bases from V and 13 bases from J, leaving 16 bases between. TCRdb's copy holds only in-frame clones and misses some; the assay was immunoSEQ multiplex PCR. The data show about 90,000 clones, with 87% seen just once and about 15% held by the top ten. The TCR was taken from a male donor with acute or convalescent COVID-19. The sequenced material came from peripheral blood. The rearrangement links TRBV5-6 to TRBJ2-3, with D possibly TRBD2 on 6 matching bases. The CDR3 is CASSIGGDLKYF. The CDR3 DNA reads TGTGCCAGCAGCATAGGAGGGGACCTAAAGTATTTT.